These 8 T cell receptor beta chains were all obtained from the same sample, sequenced in a study of T cell clonotyping in hematopoietic cell transplantation. Generated by immunoSEQ multiplex PCR, the TCRdb table keeps only in-frame clones and is missing some. The sample has roughly 9,300 clones, about 54% seen once; the top ten hold approximately 12%. Sample: peripheral blood mononuclear cells, taken 100 days after allogeneic stem cell transplant. All receptors derive from a female patient aged 50-59 years who had an allogeneic stem cell transplant from an unrelated donor, so the T cells may come from the graft donor. Some clones in this sample may be carry-over from other donors' samples.

V is TRBV5-6 and J is TRBJ2-7; D tentatively reads TRBD1 or TRBD2 (5 bases each). Germline V gives CDR1 SGHDT, CDR2 YYEEEE. This CDR3 region has 12 residues. Trimming pared 7 bases from V and 5 bases from J, leaving 13 bases between. The DNA for the CDR3 is TGTGCCAGCGGGTCCTCGGGGCACGAGCAGTACTTC. It yields the protein CASGSSGHEQYF.

The J gene is TRBJ2-5, the V gene TRBV19, with D perhaps matching TRBD1 (5 bases). V lost 3 bases and J lost 3, with 11 bases in between. This CDR3 region has 14 residues. Germline V gene sequence: CDR1 LNHDA, CDR2 SQIVND (reference sequence). The CDR3, as DNA: TGTGCCAGTAGTATCGACACACAGGAAGAGACCCAGTACTTC. This sequence encodes CASSIDTQEETQYF.

The rearrangement uses TRBV9 and TRBJ2-7; TRBD2 matches at 8 bases. V dropped 0 bases and J dropped 7; count of bases not matched to a gene: 12. The germline gives CDR1 SGDLS, CDR2 YYNGEE. The CDR3 extends over 16 amino acids. Here the CDR3 reads CASSVGPRAGGKEQYF. Written as DNA, the CDR3 is TGTGCCAGCAGCGTAGGCCCAAGGGCGGGAGGCAAGGAGCAGTACTTC.

The chain is built from TRBV5-6 and TRBJ1-4; perhaps TRBD1 as D (5 bases). The CDR3 has 14 residues. Per the germline V gene, CDR1 is SGHDT and CDR2 is YYEEEE. The ends were cut back, 1 base at V and 8 bases at J, with 12 bases in the middle. The CDR3 nucleotides read TGTGCCAGCAGCTTGAGCCCCCGGGGGGAAAAACTGTTTTTT. Protein: CASSLSPRGEKLFF.

The rearrangement links TRBV6-5 to TRBJ1-5; no clear D. The CDR3 length is 13 residues. Trimming removed 5 bases from V and 0 bases from J, with 5 bases in between. Germline V lookup: CDR1 MNHEY, CDR2 SVGAGI. The CDR3 region is CASSPDSNQPQHF. The CDR3 nucleotides read TGTGCCAGCAGTCCGGATAGCAATCAGCCCCAGCATTTT.

This clone was observed once. The genes are TRBV30 and TRBJ1-5; D may be TRBD1 (6 bases). V lost 0 bases, J lost 6 bases, and 15 bases lay in between. Germline-derived CDR1 and CDR2 are GTSNPN and SVGIG (reference sequence). The CDR3 runs 15 residues. The CDR3 loop is CAWSVRGGAGQPQHF. CDR3 sequence (DNA): TGTGCCTGGAGTGTACGAGGGGGTGCTGGTCAGCCCCAGCATTTT.

This clone was observed a few times. V and J are TRBV5-1 and TRBJ1-2; D is possibly TRBD1 (6 bases). V lost 4 bases and J lost 4, with 14 bases in between. The CDR3 is made up of 14 amino acids. CDR1 is SGHRS, CDR2 YFSETQ, per germline. The CDR3 reads CASSRQTGSYGYTF. CDR3 DNA sequence: TGCGCCAGCAGCCGACAAACAGGGTCCTATGGCTACACCTTC.

By frequency in the sample, this clone is medium-sized (0.01 to 0.1%). The chain has TRBV6-5 and TRBJ2-5; unclear D gene. The V and J ends lost 0 bases and 4 bases respectively, with 9 bases between them. There are 14 residues in the CDR3. The germline V gene has CDR1 MNHEY and CDR2 SVGAGI. CDR3 DNA sequence: TGTGCCAGCAGTTACTCTCCAGGACGAGAGACCCAGTACTTC. This encodes CASSYSPGRETQYF.